Below are 25 T cell receptor beta chains sequenced from a single sample in a study of CD8+CD57+ T cells in acquired aplastic anemia. Genomic DNA templated the TCR beta VDJ and CDR3 profiling. TCRdb itself ran the reads through MiXCR, one entry per CDR3 protein. The sample consists of roughly 220,000 distinct CDR3 sequences, approximately 60% of them appearing once. Patients chosen for sequencing had shown CD8+CD57+ cell expansion by flow cytometry. The sequenced sample consisted of sorted CD4+, CD8+, or CD8+CD57+ T cells (not recorded which) from PBMCs. These receptors all stem from a human donor with aplastic anemia.

The chain couples TRBV5-6 to TRBJ2-7; 7 bases fit TRBD1. Trimming removed 4 bases from V and 6 bases from J; junction bases left unmatched: 4. CDR1 and CDR2 (germline): SGHDT, YYEEEE. This CDR3 spans 12 amino acids. CDR3 amino acids: CASSKTGFEQYF. The CDR3 DNA is TGTGCCAGCAGCAAGACAGGGTTCGAGCAGTACTTC. The whole variable domain, remainder taken from reference TRBV5-6 and TRBJ2-7, is DAGVTQSPTHLIKTRGQQVTLRCSPKSGHDTVSWYQQALGQGPQFIFQYYEEEERQRGNFPDRFSGHQFPNYSSELNVNALLLGDSALYLCASSKTGFEQYFGPGTRLTVT.

Points on this clonotype: Relative to the germline gene, one junction end is altered; a read error may explain this. The CDR3 region is CARSEFGRMDKLFF. CDR3 bases: TGTGCCCGCAGTGAATTCGGCAGAATGGACAAACTGTTTTTT. The rearrangement joins TRBV25-1 to TRBJ1-4, with D uncertain. The CDR3 contains 14 residues. From germline, CDR1 is MGHDK and CDR2 SYGVNS.

The table lists this clonotype with a few counts. This chain joins TRBV7-3 and TRBJ2-7; D is perhaps TRBD2 (5 bases). Germline CDR1 and CDR2: SGHTA and FQGTGA. The V end lost 1 base, the J end lost 5 bases, and 12 bases lay between the germline ends. This CDR3 contains 14 residues. The CDR3 sequence is CASSLNQARDEQYF. The CDR3 region has the DNA TGTGCCAGCAGCTTAAATCAGGCGAGGGACGAGCAGTACTTC.

V gene TRBV20-1 combines with J gene TRBJ1-6; D is uncertain. V gave up 2 bases and J gave up 0 bases, with 11 bases separating them. The CDR3 consists of 16 residues. Germline-derived CDR1 and CDR2 are DFQATT and SNEGSKA (reference sequence). CDR3 bases: TGCAGTGCTAGATGGACCCTCGCCTCCTATAATTCACCCCTCCACTTT. Translating it yields CSARWTLASYNSPLHF.

The rearrangement joins TRBV29-1 to TRBJ2-1; 9 bases agree with TRBD1. The CDR3 spans 15 residues. Trimming cost V 2 bases and J 3 bases; bases outside gene matches: 5. CDR1 and CDR2 (germline): SQVTM, ANQGSEA. The CDR3 sequence is CSVEIKGQGYNEQFF. Written as DNA, the CDR3 is TGCAGCGTTGAAATCAAGGGACAGGGCTACAATGAGCAGTTCTTC.

This clonotype has more than one count but fewer than ten. The chain joins TRBV7-8 to TRBJ2-7; TRBD2 agrees at 12 bases. The V gene's germline CDR1 is SGHVS and CDR2 FQNEAQ. Unmatched junction bases numbered 2, after V lost 3 bases and J lost 2 bases. CDR3 length: 15 amino acids. Here the CDR3 DNA reads TGTGCCAGCAGCTTCGGACTAGCGGGAACCTACGAGCAGTACTTC. Its translation is CASSFGLAGTYEQYF. The variable domain in full, completed from reference TRBV7-8 and TRBJ2-7, reads GAGVSQSPRYKVAKRGQDVALRCDPISGHVSLFWYQQALGQGPEFLTYFQNEAQLDKSGLPSDRFFAERPEGSVSTLKIQRTQQEDSAVYLCASSFGLAGTYEQYFGPGTRLTVT.

This rearrangement joins TRBV24-1 to TRBJ1-1; TRBD1 is a possible D gene (6 bases). The CDR3 runs to 13 residues. Germline lookup yields CDR1 KGHDR and CDR2 SFDVKD. The ends were cut back, 8 bases at V and 4 bases at J, with 13 bases in the middle. The CDR3 DNA reads TGTGCCACCACCGATCTAGGGGGCACTGAAGCTTTCTTT. Translating it yields CATTDLGGTEAFF.

V and J are TRBV7-2 and TRBJ2-2; D gene ambiguous. Trimming took 4 bases from V and 2 from J, leaving 14 bases between them. Germline assignment: CDR1 SGHTA and CDR2 FQGNSA. CDR3 length equals 16 residues. The chain's CDR3 is CASSWAPGLNTGELFF. The CDR3 region has the DNA TGTGCCAGCAGCTGGGCCCCGGGCCTTAACACCGGGGAGCTGTTTTTT.

The chain employs TRBV7-2 and TRBJ2-5; tentative D call: TRBD2 (6 bases). V lost 3 bases and J lost 3, with 11 bases in between. Germline CDR1 and CDR2: SGHTA and FQGNSA. The CDR3 extends over 14 amino acids. CDR3 residues: CASSFAGLEETQYF. CDR3 bases: TGTGCCAGCAGCTTCGCGGGACTTGAAGAGACCCAGTACTTC.

The gene calls are TRBV2 and TRBJ2-1, with 9 bases lining up with TRBD2. Germline V gene sequence: CDR1 SNHLY, CDR2 FYNNEI. Trimming cost V 3 bases and J 5 bases; bases outside gene matches: 8. This CDR3 region has 16 residues. The CDR3 here is CASSDPAGGIDNEQFF. The CDR3 DNA reads as TGTGCCAGCAGTGATCCAGCGGGGGGTATAGACAATGAGCAGTTCTTC.

V gene TRBV12-3 or TRBV12-4 combines with J gene TRBJ2-7; unclear D gene. Trimming took 1 base from V and 1 from J, leaving 8 bases between them. CDR3 size: 14 residues. CDR3 loop: CASSLVAGSYEQYF. The CDR3 coding sequence is TGTGCCAGCAGTTTAGTTGCTGGATCCTACGAGCAGTACTTC.

The chain uses TRBV7-9 and TRBJ2-2; D possibly corresponds to TRBD1 (5 bases). This CDR3 spans 14 amino acids. V was clipped by 1 base and J by 3 bases, with 6 bases between them. Germline V gives CDR1 SEHNR, CDR2 FQNEAQ (reference sequence). The CDR3, as DNA: TGTGCCAGCAGCTTAGAAGGGGACACCGGGGAGCTGTTTTTT. Its translation is CASSLEGDTGELFF.

The CDR3 spells CASSQPDTQYF. Written as DNA, the CDR3 is TGTGCCAGCAGCCAGCCGGATACGCAGTATTTT. The chain carries TRBV7-2 and TRBJ2-3; no reliable D call. Germline-derived CDR1 and CDR2 are SGHTA and FQGNSA. The CDR3 totals 11 residues. With 5 bases removed from V and 6 bases from J, the gap between germline ends came to 6 bases.

The chain links TRBV20-1 to TRBJ2-3, with 10 bases identical to TRBD2. The CDR3 extends over 15 amino acids. Germline V gene sequence: CDR1 DFQATT, CDR2 SNEGSKA (reference sequence). V lost 6 bases to trimming and J lost 5 bases; unmatched junction nucleotides: 11. The CDR3: CSAPVLAGDLDTQYF. The CDR3 bases are TGCAGTGCCCCAGTTCTAGCGGGGGATTTAGATACGCAGTATTTT.

The V call is TRBV29-1, the J call TRBJ2-3, with a possible D match to TRBD2 (7 bases). Trimming shortened V by 8 bases and J by 5 bases, and 20 bases separated the two germline ends. There are 14 residues in the CDR3. The germline gives CDR1 SQVTM, CDR2 ANQGSEA. CDR3 residues: CSSSLGGAIDTQYF. CDR3 DNA: TGCAGCTCGAGTCTTGGGGGGGCGATAGATACGCAGTATTTT.

This chain links TRBV20-1 with TRBJ2-3; 10 nucleotides match TRBD2. V shed 3 bases, J shed 4 bases, and the junction held 1 base outside the gene matches. Germline V gene lookup returns CDR1 DFQATT and CDR2 SNEGSKA (reference sequence). This CDR3 contains 13 residues. The CDR3 loop is CSARLAGADTQYF. As DNA, the CDR3 is TGCAGTGCTAGGCTAGCGGGGGCAGATACGCAGTATTTT.

This clonotype was detected many times. J is TRBJ2-7 and V is TRBV5-5; tentative D call: TRBD1 (6 bases). Trimming took off 4 bases at V and 6 bases at J, with 20 bases between the two ends. Per the germline V gene, CDR1 is SGHKS and CDR2 is YYEKEE (reference sequence). The length of the CDR3 is 15 residues. As DNA, the CDR3 is TGTGCCAGCAGCATTTTAACAGGGATATCTGGCGAGCAGTACTTC. Its protein is CASSILTGISGEQYF. Complete variable domain (other parts from reference TRBV5-5 and TRBJ2-7): DAGVTQSPTHLIKTRGQQVTLRCSPISGHKSVSWYQQVLGQGPQFIFQYYEKEERGRGNFPDRFSARQFPNYSSELNVNALLLGDSALYLCASSILTGISGEQYFGPGTRLTVT.

The chain joins TRBV14 to TRBJ2-6; tentative D call: TRBD1 (6 bases). Germline CDR1 is SGHDN and CDR2 is FVKESK. CDR3 length: 16 amino acids. Trimming cost V 3 bases and J 1 base, with 10 bases left between them. CDR3 nucleotides: TGTGCCAGCAGCCAGCGCCAGGGGTCTGGGGCCAACGTCCTGACTTTC. It codes for CASSQRQGSGANVLTF.

This clonotype has only a few counts. The chain links TRBV10-3 to TRBJ2-1; 10 bases are a match to TRBD1. Germline lookup yields CDR1 ENHRY and CDR2 SYGVKD. CDR3 length: 14 amino acids. Losses at the gene ends were 7 bases for V and 8 bases for J; bases not matched to a gene: 8. For the CDR3, the DNA is TGTGCCATCAAACCGGGACAGGGGACCGATGAGCAGTTCTTC. Amino acid sequence: CAIKPGQGTDEQFF.

The rearrangement links TRBV9 to TRBJ1-3; D is perhaps TRBD1 (6 bases). CDR1 and CDR2 from the germline V gene are SGDLS and YYNGEE. V shed 7 bases and J shed 4 bases, with 18 bases lying between them. The CDR3 has 15 amino acids. CDR3: CASGPGQEAGNTIYF. Written as DNA, the CDR3 is TGTGCCAGCGGACCGGGACAAGAAGCCGGAAACACCATATATTTT.

J is TRBJ2-1 and V is TRBV15, with 9 bases fitting TRBD1. From germline, CDR1 is LNHNV and CDR2 YYDKDF (reference sequence). V was pared by 3 bases and J by 6 bases, with 12 bases of the junction left unmatched. This CDR3 is built from 17 residues. DNA for the CDR3: TGTGCCACCAGCAGCACGACCGGGACAGGGCCGGGCAATGAGCAGTTCTTC. The encoded protein is CATSSTTGTGPGNEQFF. Based on the CDR3 plus reference TRBV15 and TRBJ2-1, the full variable domain is DAMVIQNPRYQVTQFGKPVTLSCSQTLNHNVMYWYQQKSSQAPKLLFHYYDKDFNNEADTPDNFQSRRPNTSFCFLDIRSPGLGDTAMYLCATSSTTGTGPGNEQFFGPGTRLTVL.

This chain links TRBV6-5 with TRBJ2-7, with a weak D call TRBD2 (5 bases). Trimming removed 0 bases from V and 2 bases from J, with 8 bases in between. The V gene's germline CDR1 is MNHEY and CDR2 SVGAGI. The CDR3 extends over 14 amino acids. The CDR3 DNA reads TGTGCCAGCAGTTACTCTCGGGGAACCTACGAGCAGTACTTC. This translates into CASSYSRGTYEQYF.

This chain connects TRBV2 to TRBJ1-2; 7 nucleotides align to TRBD1. V dropped 6 bases and J dropped 7; count of bases not matched to a gene: 17. Germline CDR1 reads SNHLY; CDR2 reads FYNNEI. This CDR3 is built from 16 residues. CDR3 sequence: CASSRQGEVAAGGYTF. As DNA, the CDR3 is TGTGCCAGCAGCAGACAGGGAGAGGTGGCTGCGGGTGGCTACACCTTC.

V is TRBV19 and J is TRBJ1-4; D perhaps matches TRBD1 (5 bases). The CDR3 covers 13 residues. Trimming removed 9 bases from V and 5 bases from J, with 13 bases in between. Germline V lookup: CDR1 LNHDA, CDR2 SQIVND (reference sequence). This CDR3 reads CASNRLGNEKLFF. The CDR3 DNA follows: TGTGCCAGCAACAGGCTGGGGAATGAAAAACTGTTTTTT.

This chain links TRBV5-8 with TRBJ2-3, with D possibly TRBD2 on 6 matching bases. V was shortened by 3 bases and J by 0 bases, with 8 bases between the two germline ends. CDR3 length: 14 amino acids. The V gene's germline CDR1 is SGHTS and CDR2 YDEGEE. This CDR3 is CASSSGTSTDTQYF. Written as DNA, the CDR3 is TGTGCCAGCAGCTCCGGGACTAGCACAGATACGCAGTATTTT.